This T cell receptor beta chain was recorded in a study of PD-1 blockade in classical Hodgkin lymphoma. Findings and limits, study-wide: CD4+ TCR diversity, unlike CD8+, climbed significantly by C4D1.

The CDR3 is 15 amino acids. Germline loops: CDR1 MNHNS, CDR2 SASEGT. The V end lost 6 bases, the J end lost 5 bases, and 17 bases lay between the germline ends. Each and every patient relapsed after autologous stem cell transplantation, and patients got differing brentuximab vedotin exposure. Method: immunoSEQ multiplex PCR; TCRdb's copy keeps in-frame clones and lacks some. The table lists around 39,000 clones, 76% of them singletons, with less than 20% in the top ten. With regard to this clone: Its antigen is unidentified.

The TCR originated in a human donor with classical Hodgkin lymphoma. The rearrangement links TRBV6-1 to TRBJ2-1, with a weak D call TRBD1 (6 bases). The sequencing used peripheral blood mononuclear cells (PBMCs), collected before the second cycle of nivolumab. The CDR3 sequence is CASSETAAGDNEQFF. CDR3 sequence (DNA): TGTGCCAGCAGCGAAACTGCGGCAGGGGACAATGAGCAGTTCTTC.